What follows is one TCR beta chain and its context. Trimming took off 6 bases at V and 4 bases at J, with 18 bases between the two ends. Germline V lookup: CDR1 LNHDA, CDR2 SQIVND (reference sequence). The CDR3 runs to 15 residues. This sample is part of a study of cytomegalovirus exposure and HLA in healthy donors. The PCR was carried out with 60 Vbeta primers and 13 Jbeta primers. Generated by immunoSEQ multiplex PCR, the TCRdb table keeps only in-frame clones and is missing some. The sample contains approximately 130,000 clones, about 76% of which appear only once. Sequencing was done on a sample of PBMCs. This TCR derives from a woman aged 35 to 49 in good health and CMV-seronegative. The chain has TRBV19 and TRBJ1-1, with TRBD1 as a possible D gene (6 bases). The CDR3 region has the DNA TGTGCCAGTAGCACGTGGGGGGGCTCAGGCACTGAAGCTTTCTTT. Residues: CASSTWGGSGTEAFF. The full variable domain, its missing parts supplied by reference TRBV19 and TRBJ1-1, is DGGITQSPKYLFRKEGQNVTLSCEQNLNHDAMYWYRQDPGQGLRLIYYSQIVNDFQKGDIAEGYSVSREKKESFPLTVTSAQKNPTAFYLCASSTWGGSGTEAFFGQGTRLTVV.